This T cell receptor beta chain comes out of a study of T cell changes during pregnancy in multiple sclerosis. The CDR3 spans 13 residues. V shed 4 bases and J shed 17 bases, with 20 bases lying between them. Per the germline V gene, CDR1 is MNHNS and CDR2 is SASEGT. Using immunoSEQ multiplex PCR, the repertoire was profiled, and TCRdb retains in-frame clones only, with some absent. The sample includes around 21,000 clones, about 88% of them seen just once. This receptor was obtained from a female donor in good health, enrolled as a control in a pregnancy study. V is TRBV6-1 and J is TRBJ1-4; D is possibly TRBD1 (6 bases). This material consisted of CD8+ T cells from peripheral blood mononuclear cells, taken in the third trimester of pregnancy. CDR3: CASSGTAQDRCFF. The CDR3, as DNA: TGTGCCAGCAGTGGGACAGCACAGGACCGTTGTTTTTTT.